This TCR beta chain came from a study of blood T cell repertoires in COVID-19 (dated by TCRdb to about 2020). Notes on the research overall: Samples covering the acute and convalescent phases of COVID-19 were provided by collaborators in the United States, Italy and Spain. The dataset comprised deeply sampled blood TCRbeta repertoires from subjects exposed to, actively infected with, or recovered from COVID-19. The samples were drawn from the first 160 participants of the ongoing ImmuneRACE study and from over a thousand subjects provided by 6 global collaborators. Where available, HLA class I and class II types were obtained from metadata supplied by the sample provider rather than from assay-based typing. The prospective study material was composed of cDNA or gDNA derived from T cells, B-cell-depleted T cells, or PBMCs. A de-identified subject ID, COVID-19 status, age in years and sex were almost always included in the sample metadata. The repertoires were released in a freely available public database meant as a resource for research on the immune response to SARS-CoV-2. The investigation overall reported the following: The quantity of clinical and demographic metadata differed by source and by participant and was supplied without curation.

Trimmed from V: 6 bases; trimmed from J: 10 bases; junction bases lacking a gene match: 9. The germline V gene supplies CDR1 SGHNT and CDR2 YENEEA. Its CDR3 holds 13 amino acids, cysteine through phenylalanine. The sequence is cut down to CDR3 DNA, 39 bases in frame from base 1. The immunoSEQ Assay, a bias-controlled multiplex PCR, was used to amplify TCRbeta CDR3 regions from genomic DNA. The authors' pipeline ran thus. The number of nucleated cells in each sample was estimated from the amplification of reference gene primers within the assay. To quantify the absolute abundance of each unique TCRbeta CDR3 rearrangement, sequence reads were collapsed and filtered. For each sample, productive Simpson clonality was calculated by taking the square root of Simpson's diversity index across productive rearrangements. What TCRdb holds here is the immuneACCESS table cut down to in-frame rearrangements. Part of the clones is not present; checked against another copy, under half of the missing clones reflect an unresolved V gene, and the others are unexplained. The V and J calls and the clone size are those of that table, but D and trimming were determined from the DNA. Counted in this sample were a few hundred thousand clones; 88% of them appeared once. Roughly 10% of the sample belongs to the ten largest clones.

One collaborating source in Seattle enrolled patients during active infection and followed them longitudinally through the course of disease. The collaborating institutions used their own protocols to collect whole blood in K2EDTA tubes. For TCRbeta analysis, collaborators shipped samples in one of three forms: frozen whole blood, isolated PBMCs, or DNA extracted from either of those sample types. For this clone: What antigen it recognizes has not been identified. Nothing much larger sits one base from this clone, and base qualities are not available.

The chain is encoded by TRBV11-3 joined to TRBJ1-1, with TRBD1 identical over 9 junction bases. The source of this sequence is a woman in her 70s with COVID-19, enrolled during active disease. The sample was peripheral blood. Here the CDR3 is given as CASRGTGGRVAFF. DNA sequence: TGTGCCAGCAGGGGCACAGGGGGCAGGGTAGCTTTCTTT.